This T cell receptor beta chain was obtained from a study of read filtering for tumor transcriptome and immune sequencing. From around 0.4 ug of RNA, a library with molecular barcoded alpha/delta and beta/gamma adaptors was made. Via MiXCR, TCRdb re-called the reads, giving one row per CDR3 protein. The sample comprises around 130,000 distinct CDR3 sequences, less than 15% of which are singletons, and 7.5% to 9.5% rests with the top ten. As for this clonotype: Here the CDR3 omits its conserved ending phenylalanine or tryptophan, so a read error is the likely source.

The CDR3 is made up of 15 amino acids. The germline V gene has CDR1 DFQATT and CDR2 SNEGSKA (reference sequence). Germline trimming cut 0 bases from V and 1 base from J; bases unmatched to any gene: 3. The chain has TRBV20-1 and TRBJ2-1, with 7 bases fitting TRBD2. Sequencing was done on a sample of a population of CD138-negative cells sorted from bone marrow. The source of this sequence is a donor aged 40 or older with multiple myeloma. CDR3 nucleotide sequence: TGCAGTGCTAGAGATACGGGGGGTTCCTACAATGAGCAGTTCCTC. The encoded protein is CSARDTGGSYNEQFL.